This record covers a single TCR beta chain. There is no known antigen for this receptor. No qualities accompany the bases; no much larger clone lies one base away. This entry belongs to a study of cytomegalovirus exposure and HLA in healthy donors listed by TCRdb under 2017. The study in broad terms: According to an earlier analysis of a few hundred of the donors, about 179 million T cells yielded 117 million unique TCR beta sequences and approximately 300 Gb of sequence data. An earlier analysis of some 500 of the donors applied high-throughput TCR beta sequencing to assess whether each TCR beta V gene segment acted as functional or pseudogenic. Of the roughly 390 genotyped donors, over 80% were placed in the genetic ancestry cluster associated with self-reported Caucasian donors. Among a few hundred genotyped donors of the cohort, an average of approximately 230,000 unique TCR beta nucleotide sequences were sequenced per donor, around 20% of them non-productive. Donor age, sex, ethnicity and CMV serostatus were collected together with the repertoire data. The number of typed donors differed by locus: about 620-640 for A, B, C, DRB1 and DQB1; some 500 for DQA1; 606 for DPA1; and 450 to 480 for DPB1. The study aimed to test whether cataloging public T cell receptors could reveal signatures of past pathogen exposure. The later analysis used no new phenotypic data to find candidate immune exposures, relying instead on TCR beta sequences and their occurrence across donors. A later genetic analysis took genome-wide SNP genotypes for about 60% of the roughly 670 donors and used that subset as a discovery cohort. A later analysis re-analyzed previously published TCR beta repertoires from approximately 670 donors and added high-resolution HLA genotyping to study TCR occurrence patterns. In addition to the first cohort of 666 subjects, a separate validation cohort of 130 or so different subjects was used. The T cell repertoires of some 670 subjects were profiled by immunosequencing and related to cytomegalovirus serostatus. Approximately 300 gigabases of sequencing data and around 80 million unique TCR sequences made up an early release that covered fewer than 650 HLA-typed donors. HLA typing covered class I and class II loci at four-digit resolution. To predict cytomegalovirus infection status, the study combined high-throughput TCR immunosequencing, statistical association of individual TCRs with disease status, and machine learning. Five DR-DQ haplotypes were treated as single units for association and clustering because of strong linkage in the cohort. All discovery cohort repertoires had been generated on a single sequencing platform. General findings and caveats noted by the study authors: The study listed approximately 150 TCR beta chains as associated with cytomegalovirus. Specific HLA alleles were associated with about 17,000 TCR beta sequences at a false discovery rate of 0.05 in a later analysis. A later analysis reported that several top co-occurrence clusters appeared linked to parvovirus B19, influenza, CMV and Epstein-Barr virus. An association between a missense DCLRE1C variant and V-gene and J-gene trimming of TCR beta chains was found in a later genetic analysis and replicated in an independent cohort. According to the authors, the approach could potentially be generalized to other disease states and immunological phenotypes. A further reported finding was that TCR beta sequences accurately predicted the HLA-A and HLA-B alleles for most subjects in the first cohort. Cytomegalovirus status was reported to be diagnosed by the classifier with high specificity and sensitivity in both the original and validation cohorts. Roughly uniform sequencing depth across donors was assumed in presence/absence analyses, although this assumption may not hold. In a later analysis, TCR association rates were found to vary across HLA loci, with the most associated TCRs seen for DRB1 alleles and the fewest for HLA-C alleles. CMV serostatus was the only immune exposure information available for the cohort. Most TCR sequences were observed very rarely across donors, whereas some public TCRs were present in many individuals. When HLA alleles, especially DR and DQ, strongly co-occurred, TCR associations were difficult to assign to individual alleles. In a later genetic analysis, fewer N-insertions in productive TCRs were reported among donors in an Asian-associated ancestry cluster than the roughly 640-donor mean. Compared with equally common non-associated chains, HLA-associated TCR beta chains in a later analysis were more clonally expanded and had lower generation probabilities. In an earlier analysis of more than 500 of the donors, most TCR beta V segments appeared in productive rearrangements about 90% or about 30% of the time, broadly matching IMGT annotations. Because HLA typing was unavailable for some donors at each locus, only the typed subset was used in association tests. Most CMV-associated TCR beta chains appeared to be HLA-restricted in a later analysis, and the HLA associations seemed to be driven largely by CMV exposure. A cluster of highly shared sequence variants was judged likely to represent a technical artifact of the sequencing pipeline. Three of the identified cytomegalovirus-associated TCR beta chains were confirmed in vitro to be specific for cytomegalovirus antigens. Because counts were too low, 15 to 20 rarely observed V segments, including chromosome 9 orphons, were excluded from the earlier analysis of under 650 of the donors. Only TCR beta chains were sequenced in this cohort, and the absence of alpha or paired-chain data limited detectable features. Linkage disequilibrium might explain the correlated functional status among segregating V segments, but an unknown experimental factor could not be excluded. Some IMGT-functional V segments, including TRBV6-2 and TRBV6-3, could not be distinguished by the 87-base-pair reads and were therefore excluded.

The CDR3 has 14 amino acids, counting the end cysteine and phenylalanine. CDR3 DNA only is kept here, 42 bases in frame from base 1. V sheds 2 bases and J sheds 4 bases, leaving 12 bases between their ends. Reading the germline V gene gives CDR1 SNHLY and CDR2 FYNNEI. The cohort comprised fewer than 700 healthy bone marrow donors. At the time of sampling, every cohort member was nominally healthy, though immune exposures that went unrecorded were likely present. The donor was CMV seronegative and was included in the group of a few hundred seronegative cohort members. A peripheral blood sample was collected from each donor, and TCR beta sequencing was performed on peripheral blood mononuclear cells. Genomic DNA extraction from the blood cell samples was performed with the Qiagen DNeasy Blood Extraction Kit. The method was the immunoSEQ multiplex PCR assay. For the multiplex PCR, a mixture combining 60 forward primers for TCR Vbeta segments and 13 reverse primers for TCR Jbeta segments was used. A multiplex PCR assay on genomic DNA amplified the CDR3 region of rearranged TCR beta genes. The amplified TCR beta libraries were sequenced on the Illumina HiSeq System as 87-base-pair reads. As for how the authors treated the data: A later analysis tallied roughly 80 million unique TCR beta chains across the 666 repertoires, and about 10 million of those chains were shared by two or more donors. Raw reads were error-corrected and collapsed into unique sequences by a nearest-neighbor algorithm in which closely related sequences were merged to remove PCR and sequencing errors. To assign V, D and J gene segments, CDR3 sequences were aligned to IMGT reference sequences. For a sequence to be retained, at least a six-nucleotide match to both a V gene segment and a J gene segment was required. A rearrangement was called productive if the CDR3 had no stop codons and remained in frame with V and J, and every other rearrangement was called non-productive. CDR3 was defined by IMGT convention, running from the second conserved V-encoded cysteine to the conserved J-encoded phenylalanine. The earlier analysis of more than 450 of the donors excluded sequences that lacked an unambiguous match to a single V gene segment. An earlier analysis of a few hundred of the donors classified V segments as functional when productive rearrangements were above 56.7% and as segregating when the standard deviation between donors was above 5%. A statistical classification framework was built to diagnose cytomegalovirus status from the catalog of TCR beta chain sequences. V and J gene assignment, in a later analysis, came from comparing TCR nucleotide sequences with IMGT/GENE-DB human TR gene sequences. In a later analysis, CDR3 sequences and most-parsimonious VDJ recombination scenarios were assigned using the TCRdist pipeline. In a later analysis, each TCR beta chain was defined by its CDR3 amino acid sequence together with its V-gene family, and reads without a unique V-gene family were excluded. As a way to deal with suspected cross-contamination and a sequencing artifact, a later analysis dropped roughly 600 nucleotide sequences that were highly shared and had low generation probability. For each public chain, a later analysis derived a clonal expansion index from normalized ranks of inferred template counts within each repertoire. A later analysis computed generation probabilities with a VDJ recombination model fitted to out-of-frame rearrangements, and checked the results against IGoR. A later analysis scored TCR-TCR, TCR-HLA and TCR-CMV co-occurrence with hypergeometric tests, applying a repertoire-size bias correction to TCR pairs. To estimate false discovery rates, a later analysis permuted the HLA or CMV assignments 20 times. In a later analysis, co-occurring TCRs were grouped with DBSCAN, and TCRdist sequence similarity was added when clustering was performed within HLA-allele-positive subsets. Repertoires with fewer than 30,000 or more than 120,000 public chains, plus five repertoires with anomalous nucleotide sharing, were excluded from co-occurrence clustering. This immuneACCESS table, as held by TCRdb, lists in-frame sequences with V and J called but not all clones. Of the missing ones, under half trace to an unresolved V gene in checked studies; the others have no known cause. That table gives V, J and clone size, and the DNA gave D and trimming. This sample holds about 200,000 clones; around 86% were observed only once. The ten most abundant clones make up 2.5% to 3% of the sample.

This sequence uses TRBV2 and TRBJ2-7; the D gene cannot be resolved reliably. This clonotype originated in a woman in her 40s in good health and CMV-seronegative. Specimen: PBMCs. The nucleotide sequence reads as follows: TGTGCCAGCAGTGAAACTCATCTAATATACGAGCAGTACTTC. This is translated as CASSETHLIYEQYF.